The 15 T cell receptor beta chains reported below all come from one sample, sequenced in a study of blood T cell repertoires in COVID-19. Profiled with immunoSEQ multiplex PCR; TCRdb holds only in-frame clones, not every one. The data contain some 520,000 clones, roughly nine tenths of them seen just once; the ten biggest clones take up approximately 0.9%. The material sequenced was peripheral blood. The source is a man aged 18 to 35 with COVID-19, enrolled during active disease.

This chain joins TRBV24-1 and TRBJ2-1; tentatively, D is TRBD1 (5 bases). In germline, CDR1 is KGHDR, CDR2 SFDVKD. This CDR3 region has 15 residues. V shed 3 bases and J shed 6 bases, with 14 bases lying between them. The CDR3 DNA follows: TGTGCCACCAGTGATCTGTCGTACAGGACCAATGAGCAGTTCTTC. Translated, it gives CATSDLSYRTNEQFF.

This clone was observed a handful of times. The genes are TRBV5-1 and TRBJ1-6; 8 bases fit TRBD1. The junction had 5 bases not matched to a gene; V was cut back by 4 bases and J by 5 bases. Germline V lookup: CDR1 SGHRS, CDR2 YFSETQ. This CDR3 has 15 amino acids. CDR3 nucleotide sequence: TGCGCCAGCAGCATAAGGACAGGGAATAATTCACCCCTCCACTTT. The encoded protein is CASSIRTGNNSPLHF.

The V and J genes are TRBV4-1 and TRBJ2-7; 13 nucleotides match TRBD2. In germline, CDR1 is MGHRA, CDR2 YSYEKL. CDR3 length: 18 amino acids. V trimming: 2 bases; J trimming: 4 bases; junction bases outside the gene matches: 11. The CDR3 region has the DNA TGCGCCAGCAGCCAACCTGGACTAGCGGGAGTGCGCGGATACGAGCAGTACTTC. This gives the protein CASSQPGLAGVRGYEQYF.

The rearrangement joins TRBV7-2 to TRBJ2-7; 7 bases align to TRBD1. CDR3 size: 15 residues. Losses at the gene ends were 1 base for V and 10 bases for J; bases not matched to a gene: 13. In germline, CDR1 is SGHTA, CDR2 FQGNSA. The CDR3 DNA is TGTGCCAGCAGCTTAGGTAGAACAGGGGTCGAGGACCAGTACTTC. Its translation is CASSLGRTGVEDQYF.

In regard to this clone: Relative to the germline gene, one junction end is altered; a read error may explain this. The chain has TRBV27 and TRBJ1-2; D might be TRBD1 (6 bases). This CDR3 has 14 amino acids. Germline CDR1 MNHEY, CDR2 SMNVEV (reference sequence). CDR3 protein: CASSVSTGRGGYTF. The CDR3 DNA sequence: TGTGCCAGCAGTGTATCGACAGGCCGGGGTGGCTACACCTTC.

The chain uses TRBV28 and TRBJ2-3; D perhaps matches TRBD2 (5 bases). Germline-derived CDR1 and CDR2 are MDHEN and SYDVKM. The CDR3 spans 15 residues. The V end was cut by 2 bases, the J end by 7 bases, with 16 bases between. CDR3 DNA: TGTGCCAGCAGTTTAGTCGGAACGAGGAGGCATACGCAGTATTTT. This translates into CASSLVGTRRHTQYF. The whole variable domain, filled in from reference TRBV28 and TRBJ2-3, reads DVKVTQSSRYLVKRTGEKVFLECVQDMDHENMFWYRQDPGLGLRLIYFSYDVKMKEKGDIPEGYSVSREKKERFSLILESASTNQTSMYLCASSLVGTRRHTQYFGPGTRLTVL.

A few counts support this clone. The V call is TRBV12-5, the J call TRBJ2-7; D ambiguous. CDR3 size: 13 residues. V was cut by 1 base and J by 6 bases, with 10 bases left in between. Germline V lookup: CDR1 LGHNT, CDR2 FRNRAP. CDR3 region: CASGLGSWAEQYF. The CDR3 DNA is TGTGCTAGTGGTTTGGGCAGCTGGGCCGAGCAGTACTTC.

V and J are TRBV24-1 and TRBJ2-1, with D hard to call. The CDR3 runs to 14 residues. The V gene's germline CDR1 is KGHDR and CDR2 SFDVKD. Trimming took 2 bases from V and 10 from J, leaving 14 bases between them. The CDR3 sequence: CATSDSSLSLEQFF. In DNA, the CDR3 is TGTGCCACCAGTGATTCTTCCTTATCCCTAGAGCAGTTCTTC.

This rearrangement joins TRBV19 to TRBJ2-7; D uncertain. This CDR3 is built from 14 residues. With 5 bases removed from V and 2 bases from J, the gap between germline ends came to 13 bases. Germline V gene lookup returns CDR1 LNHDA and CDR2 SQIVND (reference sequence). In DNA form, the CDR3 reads TGTGCCAGTAGTCCCGTTAGTATCGCCTACGAGCAGTACTTC. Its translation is CASSPVSIAYEQYF. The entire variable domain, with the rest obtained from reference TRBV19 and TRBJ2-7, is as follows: DGGITQSPKYLFRKEGQNVTLSCEQNLNHDAMYWYRQDPGQGLRLIYYSQIVNDFQKGDIAEGYSVSREKKESFPLTVTSAQKNPTAFYLCASSPVSIAYEQYFGPGTRLTVT.

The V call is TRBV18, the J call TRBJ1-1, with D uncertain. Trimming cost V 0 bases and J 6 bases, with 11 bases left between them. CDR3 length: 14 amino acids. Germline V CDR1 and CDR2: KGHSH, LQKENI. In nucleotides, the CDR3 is TGTGCCAGCTCACCACCGTGGCAGGAGGCTGAAGCTTTCTTT. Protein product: CASSPPWQEAEAFF.

The CDR3 DNA reads TGTGCCAGTAGTATAACAGGTGGCGAGCAGTACTTC. Its protein is CASSITGGEQYF. The chain employs TRBV19 and TRBJ2-7, with D possibly TRBD1 on 5 matching bases. Germline values: CDR1 LNHDA, CDR2 SQIVND (reference sequence). CDR3 size: 12 residues. Trimming took off 2 bases at V and 6 bases at J, with 8 bases between the two ends.

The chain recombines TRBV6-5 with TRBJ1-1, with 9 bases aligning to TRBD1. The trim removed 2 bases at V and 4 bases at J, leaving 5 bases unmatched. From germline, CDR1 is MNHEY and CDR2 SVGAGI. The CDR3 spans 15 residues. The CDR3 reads CASSYNRGRRTEAFF. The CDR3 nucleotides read TGTGCCAGCAGTTACAACAGGGGGCGCCGCACTGAAGCTTTCTTT.

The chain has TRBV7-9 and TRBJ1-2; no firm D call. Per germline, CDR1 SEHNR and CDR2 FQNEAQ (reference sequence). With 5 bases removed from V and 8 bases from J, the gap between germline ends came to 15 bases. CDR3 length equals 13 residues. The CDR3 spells CASSLWEADGYTF. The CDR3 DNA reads TGTGCCAGCAGCCTCTGGGAGGCCGACGGCTACACCTTC.

The CDR3 spells CASSPTGQGVSETQYF. In DNA, the CDR3 is TGTGCCAGCAGTCCTACGGGACAGGGGGTATCAGAGACCCAGTACTTC. The genes are TRBV27 and TRBJ2-5; TRBD1 matches at 11 bases. CDR3 length equals 16 residues. J lost 4 bases, V lost 5 bases, and 9 bases had no gene match. CDR1 is MNHEY and CDR2 is SMNVEV in the germline V gene (reference sequence).

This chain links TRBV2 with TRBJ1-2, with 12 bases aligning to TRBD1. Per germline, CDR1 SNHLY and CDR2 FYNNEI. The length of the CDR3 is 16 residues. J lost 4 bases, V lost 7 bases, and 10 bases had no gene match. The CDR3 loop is CASKQPPGQGAYGYTF. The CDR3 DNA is TGTGCCAGCAAACAACCACCGGGACAGGGGGCCTATGGCTACACCTTC.